This T cell receptor (beta chain) appears in the sequencing data of a study of blood T cell repertoires in COVID-19. At the level of the study: Material from acute and convalescent COVID-19 was sourced from the United States, Italy and Spain. From T cells, B-cell-depleted T cells, or PBMCs came the material, which was cDNA or gDNA.

The germline V gene has CDR1 MDHEN and CDR2 SYDVKM. This CDR3 is 15 amino acids long. Trimming pared 5 bases from V and 2 bases from J, leaving 13 bases between. How the authors handled the data: The authors estimated nucleated cell counts from reference gene primer amplification. Sequenced by immunoSEQ multiplex PCR; TCRdb stores in-frame clones only, minus some. The V and J calls and clone size are taken from that table; D and trimming were inferred from the DNA. Here the sample spans some 400,000 clones, roughly four fifths being singletons. The sequence came from a human donor with acute or convalescent COVID-19. The donor label of this sample is uncertain. V usage is TRBV28 and J usage is TRBJ1-5; perhaps TRBD1 as D (5 bases). Material for sequencing was peripheral blood. The CDR3, as DNA: TGTGCCAGCAGTCAGGGATTTGGCGGCAATCAGCCCCAGCATTTT. Translated, it gives CASSQGFGGNQPQHF.